This is a list of T cell receptor beta chains from one sample in a study of cytomegalovirus exposure and HLA in healthy donors. Clones were sequenced by immunoSEQ multiplex PCR, and TCRdb holds only the in-frame ones, with some missing. The table shows roughly 160,000 clones, with about four fifths occurring only once. The specimen was PBMCs. All receptors come from a man aged 25 to 40 in good health and CMV-seronegative. The CDR3 runs from the conserved cysteine through the conserved F or W. A D gene is named only where the DNA matches it firmly. Where a row states a size, it is once, few, many or the class of an expanded clone; other rows omit it.

V	D	length	J	size	CDR3	DNA
TRBV6-5	.	13	TRBJ1-2	few	CASSEESFYGYTF	TGTGCCAGCAGTGAAGAGAGTTTCTATGGCTACACCTTC
TRBV7-9	TRBD2	16	TRBJ2-1	.	CARPPRGAGGYNEQFF	TGTGCCAGACCCCCCCGGGGAGCGGGAGGCTACAATGAGCAGTTCTTC
TRBV4-1	TRBD1	15	TRBJ2-7	.	CASSQLPGQPYEQYF	TGCGCCAGCAGCCAACTTCCGGGACAGCCCTACGAGCAGTACTTC
TRBV4-1	.	16	TRBJ1-5	.	CASSQDETLLIQPQHF	TGCGCCAGCAGCCAAGATGAGACACTCTTAATTCAGCCCCAGCATTTT
TRBV18	TRBD1	17	TRBJ1-1	.	CASSPTGSNVGRTEAFF	TGTGCCAGCTCACCGACAGGGTCCAATGTAGGTAGGACTGAAGCTTTCTTT
TRBV27	TRBD2	14	TRBJ2-1	.	CASSYRGGANEQFF	TGTGCCAGCAGTTACCGCGGGGGGGCCAATGAGCAGTTCTTC
TRBV7-3	TRBD2	15	TRBJ2-1	.	CASTYGGGFNNEQFF	TGTGCCAGCACCTACGGCGGGGGGTTCAACAATGAGCAGTTCTTC
TRBV27	TRBD1	17	TRBJ1-2	.	CASSLAAGGAGWDGYTF	TGTGCCAGCAGTTTAGCGGCAGGGGGCGCGGGTTGGGATGGCTACACCTTC
TRBV27	.	15	TRBJ1-2	.	CASSLSGGLYYGYTF	TGTGCCAGCAGTTTATCGGGGGGACTCTACTATGGCTACACCTTC
TRBV7-3	.	12	TRBJ2-2	.	CASVSGTGELFF	TGTGCCAGCGTCTCAGGCACCGGGGAGCTGTTTTTT
TRBV7-6	.	15	TRBJ1-4	.	CASSLGGRGDEKLFF	TGTGCCAGCAGCTTAGGGGGCAGGGGAGATGAAAAACTGTTTTTT
TRBV7-2	TRBD2	16	TRBJ2-7	.	CASSSGLAGGAYEQYF	TGTGCCAGCAGCTCGGGACTAGCGGGAGGGGCCTACGAGCAGTACTTC
TRBV7-2	.	11	TRBJ1-1	.	CANGGGTEAFF	TGTGCCAACGGGGGGGGCACTGAAGCTTTCTTT
TRBV7-2	.	14	TRBJ2-5	.	CASRDGGSQETQYF	TGTGCCAGCAGAGACGGAGGGTCCCAAGAGACCCAGTACTTC
TRBV6-5	.	14	TRBJ2-7	few	CASSYSNPPLEQYF	TGTGCCAGCAGTTACTCGAACCCCCCTCTAGAGCAGTACTTC
TRBV5-1	.	14	TRBJ1-1	.	CASSYHRENTEAFF	TGCGCCAGCAGCTATCATAGAGAGAACACTGAAGCTTTCTTT
TRBV6-1	.	14	TRBJ2-3	.	CASSEQRVRYTQYF	TGTGCCAGCAGTGAACAACGGGTAAGGTATACGCAGTATTTT
TRBV29-1	TRBD2	14	TRBJ2-2	few	CSGGTSGSHGELFF	TGCAGCGGCGGGACTAGTGGAAGTCACGGGGAGCTGTTTTTT
TRBV7-8	TRBD1	18	TRBJ1-4	.	CASSLGRDRGKLNEKLFF	TGTGCCAGCAGCTTAGGCCGGGACAGGGGCAAGCTTAATGAAAAACTGTTTTTT
TRBV5-1	TRBD2	16	TRBJ2-2	few	CASSLGLAGVTGELFF	TGCGCCAGCAGCTTGGGTCTAGCGGGGGTCACCGGGGAGCTGTTTTTT
TRBV30	TRBD1	14	TRBJ1-5	once	CAWSAGGAEQPQHF	TGTGCCTGGAGCGCAGGGGGCGCAGAGCAGCCCCAGCATTTT
TRBV15	TRBD1	16	TRBJ1-1	.	CATSRAWDREGSEAFF	TGTGCCACCAGCAGAGCGTGGGACAGGGAAGGGTCTGAAGCTTTCTTT
TRBV27	TRBD1	20	TRBJ2-4	once	CASSSYPGQARAGTKNIQYF	TGTGCCAGCAGTTCTTATCCGGGACAGGCAAGGGCGGGGACCAAAAACATTCAGTACTTC
TRBV27	.	15	TRBJ2-3	.	CASSKVRESPDTQYF	TGTGCCAGCAGTAAAGTTCGGGAAAGCCCAGATACGCAGTATTTT
TRBV21-1	.	17	TRBJ2-7	.	CASSKRLGTDNFYEQYF	TGTGCCAGCAGCAAAAGGTTGGGGACAGACAACTTCTACGAGCAGTACTTC
TRBV5-8	.	17	TRBJ1-5	.	CASSLALAGGVNQPQHF	TGTGCCAGCAGCTTGGCATTGGCGGGGGGCGTCAATCAGCCCCAGCATTTT
TRBV9	TRBD2	14	TRBJ2-5	.	CASSPSARGETQYF	TGTGCCAGCAGCCCTTCGGCGCGGGGGGAGACCCAGTACTTC